This T cell receptor beta chain derives from a study of blood T cell repertoires in COVID-19. Study at large: Samples of COVID-19 (acute and convalescent) were obtained from the United States, Italy and Spain. T cells, B-cell-depleted T cells, or PBMCs supplied cDNA or gDNA.

CDR1 is LNHNV, CDR2 YYDKDF, per germline (reference sequence). V was shortened by 3 bases and J by 4 bases, with 15 bases between the two germline ends. The CDR3 runs to 16 residues. Original data processing: Amplification with reference gene primers provided the estimates of nucleated cell counts. Profiling relied on immunoSEQ multiplex PCR, and the TCRdb table lists in-frame clones only, not all of them. For V, J and clone size, that table is used; D and trimming come from the DNA. This sample has fewer than 110,000 clones, with about four fifths found just once. What was sequenced was peripheral blood. The rearrangement links TRBV15 to TRBJ1-4, with TRBD1 as a possible D gene (5 bases). The TCR originated in a man aged 70 or older with acute or convalescent COVID-19. CDR3: CATSRKRTRGNEKLFF. In DNA, the CDR3 is TGTGCCACCAGCAGGAAGAGGACAAGGGGTAATGAAAAACTGTTTTTT.